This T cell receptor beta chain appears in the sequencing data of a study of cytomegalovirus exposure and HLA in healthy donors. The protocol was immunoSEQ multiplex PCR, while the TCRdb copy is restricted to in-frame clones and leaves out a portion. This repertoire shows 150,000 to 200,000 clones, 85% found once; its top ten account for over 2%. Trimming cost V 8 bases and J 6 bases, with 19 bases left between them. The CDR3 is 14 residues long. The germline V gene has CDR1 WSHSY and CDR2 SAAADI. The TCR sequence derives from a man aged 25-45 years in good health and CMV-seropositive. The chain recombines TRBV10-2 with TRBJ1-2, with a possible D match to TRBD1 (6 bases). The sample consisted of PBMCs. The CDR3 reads CASRDIQGIHGYTF. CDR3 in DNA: TGCGCCAGCCGAGATATACAGGGAATCCATGGCTACACCTTC.